The 11 T cell receptor beta chains below all came from one sample that was sequenced in a study of T cell repertoires in cytomegalovirus infection. TCRdb recomputed calls from the reads with MiXCR, one row per CDR3 protein. The data show some 320,000 distinct CDR3 sequences, under 35% seen once. Their recognized antigens are unknown. This specimen consisted of cultured PBMCs, obtained from culture after CMV antigen stimulation. The receptors come from a human donor in good health (CMV status not recorded). Some clones in this sample may be carry-over from other donors' samples.

The rearrangement joins TRBV5-1 to TRBJ1-2; D is undetermined. Germline lookup yields CDR1 SGHRS and CDR2 YFSETQ. Trimming took off 4 bases at V and 0 bases at J, with 13 bases between the two ends. CDR3 length: 15 amino acids. In DNA form, the CDR3 reads TGCGCCAGCAGCCCCACGGTTACAGCTAACTATGGCTACACCTTC. Translating gives CASSPTVTANYGYTF.

The chain is built from TRBV11-2 and TRBJ1-2; perhaps TRBD1 as D (5 bases). V lost 5 bases and J 8 bases, leaving 15 bases between the germline ends. The CDR3 covers 13 residues. Germline V gene sequence: CDR1 SGHAT, CDR2 FQNNGV. Here the CDR3 DNA reads TGTGCCAGCAGCCCTGTCAGGGAAGGCGGCTACACCTTC. Its protein is CASSPVREGGYTF.

The genes are TRBV6-1 and TRBJ1-5; D unresolved. Germline V lookup: CDR1 MNHNS, CDR2 SASEGT. CDR3 size: 13 residues. V gave up 3 bases and J gave up 6 bases, with 9 bases separating them. The CDR3 DNA sequence: TGTGCCAGCAGTGATGAGACTGGTCAGCCCCAGCATTTT. Its protein product is CASSDETGQPQHF.

The CDR3 is CASSEALANTEAFF. CDR3 sequence (DNA): TGTGCCAGCAGTGAAGCGCTGGCGAACACTGAAGCTTTCTTT. The chain employs TRBV6-1 and TRBJ1-1; D not certain. V shed 0 bases and J shed 1 base, with 6 bases lying between them. The CDR3 runs to 14 residues. CDR1 and CDR2 (germline): MNHNS, SASEGT.

This clonotype has at least ten counts. This chain uses TRBV7-6 with TRBJ1-4; 7 nucleotides align to TRBD1. CDR3 length: 14 residues. V lost 5 bases and J lost 7; bases outside the gene matches: 7. CDR1 is SGHVS, CDR2 FNYEAQ, per germline. CDR3 residues: CASSLGTEPEKLFF. In nucleotides, the CDR3 is TGTGCCAGCAGCCTCGGGACAGAGCCTGAAAAACTGTTTTTT. The whole variable domain, filled in from reference TRBV7-6 and TRBJ1-4, reads GAGVSQSPRYKVTKRGQDVALRCDPISGHVSLYWYRQALGQGPEFLTYFNYEAQQDKSGLPNDRFSAERPEGSISTLTIQRTEQRDSAMYRCASSLGTEPEKLFFGSGTQLSVL.

This clonotype was recorded a few times. The genes are TRBV19 and TRBJ2-1; perhaps TRBD2 as D (5 bases). V lost 6 bases, J lost 0 bases, and 12 bases lay in between. This CDR3 region has 15 residues. From germline, CDR1 is LNHDA and CDR2 SQIVND (reference sequence). The CDR3 region has the DNA TGTGCCAGTAGGAGCTTGGGGAGCTCCTACAATGAGCAGTTCTTC. Its translation: CASRSLGSSYNEQFF.

J is TRBJ2-3 and V is TRBV25-1, with a tentative D call TRBD2 (5 bases). The V gene lost 4 bases and the J gene lost 2 bases, with 10 bases spanning the gap. Germline V gene data show CDR1 as MGHDK and CDR2 as SYGVNS. CDR3 size: 14 residues. The CDR3 here is CASSGIAYTDTQYF. For the CDR3, the DNA is TGTGCCAGCAGTGGGATAGCGTACACAGATACGCAGTATTTT. Full variable domain (rest looked up from reference TRBV25-1 and TRBJ2-3): EADIYQTPRYLVIGTGKKITLECSQTMGHDKMYWYQQDPGMELHLIHYSYGVNSTEKGDLSSESTVSRIRTEHFPLTLESARPSHTSQYLCASSGIAYTDTQYFGPGTRLTVL.

This clonotype was observed many times. The V and J genes are TRBV7-2 and TRBJ1-2, with a possible D match to TRBD1 (6 bases). The germline gives CDR1 SGHTA, CDR2 FQGNSA. The V and J ends lost 8 bases and 0 bases respectively, with 19 bases between them. CDR3 size: 16 residues. The CDR3 region is CASLSTGGVANYGYTF. The CDR3 coding sequence is TGTGCCAGCTTATCTACGGGGGGCGTAGCTAACTATGGCTACACCTTC. The full variable domain, in which reference TRBV7-2 and TRBJ1-2 provide the parts outside the CDR3, is GAGVSQSPSNKVTEKGKDVELRCDPISGHTALYWYRQSLGQGLEFLIYFQGNSAPDKSGLPSDRFSAERTGGSVSTLTIQRTQQEDSAVYLCASLSTGGVANYGYTFGSGTRLTVV.

This clonotype was counted between two and nine times. The chain joins TRBV11-2 to TRBJ2-1; D possibly corresponds to TRBD2 (6 bases). CDR3 length equals 17 residues. V lost 1 base and J 4 bases, leaving 17 bases between the germline ends. Germline V gene sequence: CDR1 SGHAT, CDR2 FQNNGV. CDR3 nucleotide sequence: TGTGCCAGCAGCTTAGCGTCGCCAGGGAGGATTTACAATGAGCAGTTCTTC. Protein: CASSLASPGRIYNEQFF. Together with reference TRBV11-2 and TRBJ2-1, the CDR3 gives the full variable domain: EAGVAQSPRYKIIEKRQSVAFWCNPISGHATLYWYQQILGQGPKLLIQFQNNGVVDDSQLPKDRFSAERLKGVDSTLKIQPAKLEDSAVYLCASSLASPGRIYNEQFFGPGTRLTVL.

This clonotype has more than one count but fewer than ten. The genes are TRBV28 and TRBJ2-2; weak D call: TRBD1 (6 bases). CDR3 length equals 14 residues. V was cut by 5 bases and J by 4 bases, with 11 bases left in between. Per the germline V gene, CDR1 is MDHEN and CDR2 is SYDVKM. The CDR3 reads CASSPTGFTGELFF. The CDR3 bases are TGTGCCAGCAGTCCTACAGGGTTCACCGGGGAGCTGTTTTTT.

A single count supports this clonotype. V and J are TRBV27 and TRBJ1-4; D gene uncertain. The germline V gene has CDR1 MNHEY and CDR2 SMNVEV (reference sequence). Trimming removed 2 bases at V and 8 bases at J, with 9 bases between. The length of the CDR3 is 13 residues. CDR3 sequence: CASSLQVGEKLFF. CDR3 DNA sequence: TGTGCCAGCAGTTTACAGGTCGGGGAAAAACTGTTTTTT.